This T cell receptor (beta chain) was retrieved from a study of T cell responses to AZD1222 COVID-19 vaccine. Findings and caveats of the study: Spike-specific TCR breadth and depth were elevated following two AZD1222 doses. Mostly white British, mostly female donors; authors suggested clonal diversity may be underestimated.

The CDR3 has 16 amino acids. With 0 bases removed from V and 0 bases from J, the gap between germline ends came to 9 bases. Germline assignment: CDR1 LGHNT and CDR2 FRNRAP. Profiling relied on immunoSEQ multiplex PCR, and the TCRdb table lists in-frame clones only, not all of them. This sample has some 160,000 clones, with roughly 92% found just once. Of note for this clone: Antigen: not known.

The sample here was peripheral blood, taken on day 0 of AZD1222 vaccination. The genes are TRBV12-5 and TRBJ2-4; D is undetermined. The origin of this receptor is an adult in good health. In DNA form, the CDR3 reads TGTGCTAGTGGTTTGGTGGTTCCGCTAGCCAAAAACATTCAGTACTTC. Translation gives CASGLVVPLAKNIQYF. Drawing the rest from reference TRBV12-5 and TRBJ2-4, the complete variable domain is DARVTQTPRHKVTEMGQEVTMRCQPILGHNTVFWYRQTMMQGLELLAYFRNRAPLDDSGMPKDRFSAEMPDATLATLKIQPSEPRDSAVYFCASGLVVPLAKNIQYFGAGTRLSVL.